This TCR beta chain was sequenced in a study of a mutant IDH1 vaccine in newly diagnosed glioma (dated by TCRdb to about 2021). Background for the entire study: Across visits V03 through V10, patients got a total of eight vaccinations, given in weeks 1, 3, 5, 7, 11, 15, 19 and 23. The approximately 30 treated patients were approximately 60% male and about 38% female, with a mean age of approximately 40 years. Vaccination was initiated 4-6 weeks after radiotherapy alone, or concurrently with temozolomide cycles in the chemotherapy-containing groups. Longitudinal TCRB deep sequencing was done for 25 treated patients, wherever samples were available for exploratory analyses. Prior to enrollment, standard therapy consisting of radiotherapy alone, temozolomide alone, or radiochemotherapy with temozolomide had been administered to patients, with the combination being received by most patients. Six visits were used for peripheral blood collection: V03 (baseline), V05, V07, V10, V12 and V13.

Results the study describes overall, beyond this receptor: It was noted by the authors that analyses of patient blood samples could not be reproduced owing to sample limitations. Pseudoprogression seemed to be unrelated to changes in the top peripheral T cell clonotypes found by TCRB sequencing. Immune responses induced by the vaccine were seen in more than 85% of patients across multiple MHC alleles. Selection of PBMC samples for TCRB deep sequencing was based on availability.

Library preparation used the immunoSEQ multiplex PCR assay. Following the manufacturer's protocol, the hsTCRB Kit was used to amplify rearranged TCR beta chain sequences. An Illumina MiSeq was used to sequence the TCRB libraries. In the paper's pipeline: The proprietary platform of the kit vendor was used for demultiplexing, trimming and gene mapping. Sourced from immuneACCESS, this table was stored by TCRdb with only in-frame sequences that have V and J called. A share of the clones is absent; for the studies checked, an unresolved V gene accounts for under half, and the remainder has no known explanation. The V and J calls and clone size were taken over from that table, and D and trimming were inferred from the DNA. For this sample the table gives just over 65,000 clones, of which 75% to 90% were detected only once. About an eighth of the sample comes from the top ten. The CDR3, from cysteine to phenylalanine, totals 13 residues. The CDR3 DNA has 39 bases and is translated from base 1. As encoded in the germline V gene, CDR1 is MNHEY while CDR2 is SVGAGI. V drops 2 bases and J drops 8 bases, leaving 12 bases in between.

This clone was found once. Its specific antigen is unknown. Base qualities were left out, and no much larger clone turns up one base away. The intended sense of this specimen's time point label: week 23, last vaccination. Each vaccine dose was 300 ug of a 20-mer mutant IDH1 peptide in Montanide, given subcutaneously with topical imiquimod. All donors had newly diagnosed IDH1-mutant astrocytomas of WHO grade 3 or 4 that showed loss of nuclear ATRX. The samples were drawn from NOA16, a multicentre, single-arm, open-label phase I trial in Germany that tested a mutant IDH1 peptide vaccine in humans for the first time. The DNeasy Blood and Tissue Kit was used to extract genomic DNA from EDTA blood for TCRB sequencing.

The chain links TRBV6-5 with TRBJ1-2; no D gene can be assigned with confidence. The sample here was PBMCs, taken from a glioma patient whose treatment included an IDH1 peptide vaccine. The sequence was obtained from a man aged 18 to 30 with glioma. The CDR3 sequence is CASSYTSSLGYTF. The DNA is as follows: TGTGCCAGCAGTTACACGTCGAGCCTGGGCTACACCTTC.